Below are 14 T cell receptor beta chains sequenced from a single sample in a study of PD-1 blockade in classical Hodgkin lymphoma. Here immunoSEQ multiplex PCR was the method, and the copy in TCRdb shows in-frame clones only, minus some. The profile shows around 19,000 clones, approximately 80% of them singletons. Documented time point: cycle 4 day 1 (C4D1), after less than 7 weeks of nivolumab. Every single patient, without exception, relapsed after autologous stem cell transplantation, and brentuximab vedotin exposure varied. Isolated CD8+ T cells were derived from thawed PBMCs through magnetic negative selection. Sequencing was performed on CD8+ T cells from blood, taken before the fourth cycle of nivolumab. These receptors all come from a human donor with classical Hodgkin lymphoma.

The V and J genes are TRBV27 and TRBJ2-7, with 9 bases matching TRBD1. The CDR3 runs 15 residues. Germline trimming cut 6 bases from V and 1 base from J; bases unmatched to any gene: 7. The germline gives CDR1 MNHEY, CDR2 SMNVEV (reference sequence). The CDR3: CASSWGQGPSYEQYF. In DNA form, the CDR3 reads TGTGCCAGCAGCTGGGGACAGGGCCCATCCTACGAGCAGTACTTC.

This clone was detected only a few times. The DNA of the CDR3 is TGTGCCAGCAGCTTAGGAACTAGGCCTAATGAGCAGTTCTTC. This codes for CASSLGTRPNEQFF. V usage is TRBV7-7 and J usage is TRBJ2-1, with D perhaps matching TRBD2 (5 bases). CDR3 length: 14 residues. CDR1 and CDR2 (germline): SSHAT, FNYEAQ (reference sequence). V was shortened by 1 base and J by 7 bases, with 11 bases between the two germline ends.

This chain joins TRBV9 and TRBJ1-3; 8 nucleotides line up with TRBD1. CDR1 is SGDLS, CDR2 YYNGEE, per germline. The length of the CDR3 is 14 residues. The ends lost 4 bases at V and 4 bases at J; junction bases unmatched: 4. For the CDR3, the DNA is TGTGCCAGCAGCAACCGGGACAGGGGAAACACCATATATTTT. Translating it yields CASSNRDRGNTIYF.

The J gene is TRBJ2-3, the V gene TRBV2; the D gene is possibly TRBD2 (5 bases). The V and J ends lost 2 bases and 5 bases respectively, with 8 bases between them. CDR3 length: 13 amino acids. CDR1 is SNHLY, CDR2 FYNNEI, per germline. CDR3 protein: CASSEFRGDTQYF. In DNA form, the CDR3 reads TGTGCCAGCAGTGAATTCCGGGGAGATACGCAGTATTTT.

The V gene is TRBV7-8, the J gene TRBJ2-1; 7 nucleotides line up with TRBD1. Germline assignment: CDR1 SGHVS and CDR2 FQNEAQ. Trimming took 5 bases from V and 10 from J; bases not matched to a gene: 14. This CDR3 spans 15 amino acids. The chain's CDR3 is CASSIDRDPNREQFF. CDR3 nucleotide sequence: TGTGCCAGCAGCATCGACAGGGACCCCAATCGGGAGCAGTTCTTC.

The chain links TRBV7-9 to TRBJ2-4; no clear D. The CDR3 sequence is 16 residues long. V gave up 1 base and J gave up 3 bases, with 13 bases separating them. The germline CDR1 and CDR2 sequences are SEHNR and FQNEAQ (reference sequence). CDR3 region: CASSLGPTLGKNIQYF. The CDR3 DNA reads TGTGCCAGCAGCTTAGGCCCGACTTTAGGCAAAAACATTCAGTACTTC.

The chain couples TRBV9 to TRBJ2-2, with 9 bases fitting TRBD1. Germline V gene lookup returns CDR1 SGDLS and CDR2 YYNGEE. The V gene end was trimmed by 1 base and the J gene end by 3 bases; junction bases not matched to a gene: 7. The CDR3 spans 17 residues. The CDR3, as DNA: TGTGCCAGCAGCGTACCCCGGACAGGGGCCTACACCGGGGAGCTGTTTTTT. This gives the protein CASSVPRTGAYTGELFF.

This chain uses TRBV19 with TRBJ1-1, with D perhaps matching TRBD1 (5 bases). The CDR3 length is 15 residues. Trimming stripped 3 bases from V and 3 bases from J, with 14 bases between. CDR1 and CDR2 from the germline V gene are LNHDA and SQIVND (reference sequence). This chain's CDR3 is CASSIGTGGDTEAFF. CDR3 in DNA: TGTGCCAGTAGTATTGGGACCGGAGGTGACACTGAAGCTTTCTTT.

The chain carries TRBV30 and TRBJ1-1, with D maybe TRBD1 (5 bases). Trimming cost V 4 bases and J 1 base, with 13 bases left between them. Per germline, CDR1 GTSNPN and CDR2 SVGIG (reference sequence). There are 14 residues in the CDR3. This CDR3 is CAWNIDSSNTEAFF. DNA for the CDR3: TGTGCCTGGAATATAGACAGTTCGAACACTGAAGCTTTCTTT.

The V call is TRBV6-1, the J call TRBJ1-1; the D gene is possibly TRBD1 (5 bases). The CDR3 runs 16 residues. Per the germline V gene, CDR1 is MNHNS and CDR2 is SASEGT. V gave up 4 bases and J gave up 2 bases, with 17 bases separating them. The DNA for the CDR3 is TGTGCCAGCAGTGGGGGGGGGAGACGGATTAACACTGAAGCTTTCTTT. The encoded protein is CASSGGGRRINTEAFF.

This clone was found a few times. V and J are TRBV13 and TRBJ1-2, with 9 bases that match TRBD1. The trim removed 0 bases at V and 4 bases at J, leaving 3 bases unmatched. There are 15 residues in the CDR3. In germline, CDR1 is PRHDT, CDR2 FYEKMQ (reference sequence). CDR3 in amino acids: CASSLGVGQGYGYTF. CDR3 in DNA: TGTGCCAGCAGCTTAGGAGTGGGACAGGGCTATGGCTACACCTTC. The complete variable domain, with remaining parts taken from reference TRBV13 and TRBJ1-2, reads AAGVIQSPRHLIKEKRETATLKCYPIPRHDTVYWYQQGPGQDPQFLISFYEKMQSDKGSIPDRFSAQQFSDYHSELNMSSLELGDSALYFCASSLGVGQGYGYTFGSGTRLTVV.

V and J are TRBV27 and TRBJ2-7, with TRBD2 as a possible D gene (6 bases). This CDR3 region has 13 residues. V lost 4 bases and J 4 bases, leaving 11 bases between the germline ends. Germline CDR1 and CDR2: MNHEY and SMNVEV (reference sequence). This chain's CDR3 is CASSSGLLYEQYF. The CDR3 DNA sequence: TGTGCCAGCAGTTCGGGACTCCTATACGAGCAGTACTTC.

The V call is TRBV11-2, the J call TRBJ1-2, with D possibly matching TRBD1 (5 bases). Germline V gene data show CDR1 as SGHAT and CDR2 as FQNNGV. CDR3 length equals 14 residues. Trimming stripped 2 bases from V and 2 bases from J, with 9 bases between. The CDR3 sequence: CASSLLAGNYGYTF. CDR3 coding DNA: TGTGCCAGCAGCTTACTAGCAGGGAACTATGGCTACACCTTC.

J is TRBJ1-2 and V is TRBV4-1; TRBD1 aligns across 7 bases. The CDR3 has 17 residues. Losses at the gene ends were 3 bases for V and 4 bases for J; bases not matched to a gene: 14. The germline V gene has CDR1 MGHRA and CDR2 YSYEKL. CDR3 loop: CASSHDKDRRSGYGYTF. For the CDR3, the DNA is TGCGCCAGCAGCCACGATAAGGACAGGAGGTCTGGCTATGGCTACACCTTC.